A single sample gave rise to the 20 T cell receptor beta chains below, sequenced in a study of T cell repertoires in cytomegalovirus infection (dated by TCRdb to about 2019). This sample was sequenced with an Illumina HiSeq 1500. TCRdb trimmed public reads at Q25 via fastp, called clones via MiXCR and kept in-frame beta chains. Here each entry gathers all rows of one CDR3 protein and keeps the most common genes and DNA. Here the sample has roughly 570,000 distinct CDR3 sequences; just under 40% occur a single time. The ten largest account for roughly 50% of the sample. Sample treatment or condition, as interpreted from the label and publication: in vitro stimulation with specific CMV peptide epitopes to enrich CMV-specific T cells. These receptors have no identified antigens. Sequences were derived from cultured PBMCs, sampled from culture after CMV antigen stimulation. All receptors come from a human donor in good health (CMV status not recorded). Some clones in this sample may be carry-over from other donors' samples.

CDR3 amino acids: CASSYLSGGLTSTDTQYF. The CDR3 DNA follows: TGTGCCAGCAGTTACCTGAGCGGGGGGCTTACTAGCACAGATACGCAGTATTTT. The chain joins TRBV6-6 to TRBJ2-3, with 9 nucleotides matching TRBD2. CDR1 is MNHNY and CDR2 is SVGAGI in the germline V gene (reference sequence). The V and J ends lost 2 bases and 0 bases, in that order; junction bases with no gene match: 9. The CDR3 extends over 18 amino acids.

This clonotype was seen only a few times. One end of the junction varies from germline; a read error may be responsible. The chain recombines TRBV7-8 with TRBJ1-4; D perhaps matches TRBD1 (5 bases). Germline V lookup: CDR1 SGHVS, CDR2 FQNEAQ. The CDR3 is 12 amino acids. CDR3 protein: CASSPELGPVSF. The CDR3 region has the DNA TGTGCCAGCAGCCCGGAGCTGGGGCCCGTGAGTTTT.

The sample holds a few counts of this clonotype. The chain recombines TRBV6-1 with TRBJ2-7; D is uncertain. V lost 3 bases, J lost 6 bases, and 12 bases lay in between. This CDR3 is built from 13 residues. From germline, CDR1 is MNHNS and CDR2 SASEGT. The CDR3 is CASSEAPGVEQYF. CDR3 coding DNA: TGTGCCAGCAGTGAGGCTCCGGGCGTCGAGCAGTACTTC.

This chain joins TRBV6-1 and TRBJ2-5; D ambiguous. CDR3 length: 14 amino acids. Germline V gene lookup returns CDR1 MNHNS and CDR2 SASEGT. Trimming stripped 1 base from V and 5 bases from J, with 11 bases between. In nucleotides, the CDR3 is TGTGCCAGCAGTGAAGGGGCAGGTTGGGAGACCCAGTACTTC. Translating it yields CASSEGAGWETQYF.

This clonotype was observed a few times. The chain carries TRBV12-3 or TRBV12-4 and TRBJ2-1; 8 bases fit TRBD2. The CDR3 consists of 20 residues. Trimming removed 3 bases from V and 6 bases from J; junction bases left unmatched: 22. The CDR3 region is CASSFGRSGGWREAFNEQFF. CDR3 in DNA: TGTGCCAGCAGTTTTGGGCGGAGTGGTGGGTGGCGGGAGGCTTTCAATGAGCAGTTCTTC.

This sequence joins TRBV7-6 and TRBJ2-2; perhaps TRBD1 as D (5 bases). The CDR3 contains 15 residues. Trimming cost V 7 bases and J 5 bases, with 17 bases left between them. CDR1 is SGHVS and CDR2 is FNYEAQ in the germline V gene. The CDR3 DNA reads as TGTGCCAGCAAGCGAGAAAGGGGTGAGACCGGGGAGCTGTTTTTT. It specifies CASKRERGETGELFF. Variable domain in full (rest from reference TRBV7-6 and TRBJ2-2): GAGVSQSPRYKVTKRGQDVALRCDPISGHVSLYWYRQALGQGPEFLTYFNYEAQQDKSGLPNDRFSAERPEGSISTLTIQRTEQRDSAMYRCASKRERGETGELFFGEGSRLTVL.

This sequence joins TRBV24-1 and TRBJ1-5, with 7 bases fitting TRBD1. The germline gives CDR1 KGHDR, CDR2 SFDVKD. This CDR3 is built from 15 residues. Losses at the gene ends were 9 bases for V and 4 bases for J; bases not matched to a gene: 11. The CDR3 protein is CATFRGTAPNQPQHF. The DNA of the CDR3 is TGTGCCACCTTCAGGGGGACGGCGCCAAATCAGCCCCAGCATTTT.

This clonotype appeared a few times. The gene calls are TRBV7-6 and TRBJ2-1; D possibly uses TRBD1 or TRBD2 (6 bases each). Germline-derived CDR1 and CDR2 are SGHVS and FNYEAQ. Trimming took off 5 bases at V and 4 bases at J, with 18 bases between the two ends. The CDR3 contains 16 residues. The CDR3 DNA follows: TGTGCCAGCAGCGGGGGGCGGCAGGGTCTTTACAATGAGCAGTTCTTC. It yields the protein CASSGGRQGLYNEQFF.

The chain carries TRBV29-1 and TRBJ1-1; D unclear. V lost 2 bases and J lost 0, with 4 bases in between. This CDR3 has 12 residues. Per germline, CDR1 SQVTM and CDR2 ANQGSEA. The CDR3 spells CSVEFMNTEAFF. The CDR3, as DNA: TGCAGCGTTGAATTCATGAACACTGAAGCTTTCTTT.

The chain combines TRBV11-2 with TRBJ2-7; no clear D gene. Looked up from germline, CDR1 is SGHAT and CDR2 is FQNNGV. The CDR3 extends over 14 amino acids. V was pared by 2 bases and J by 0 bases, with 8 bases between. Written as DNA, the CDR3 is TGTGCCAGCAGCTTACGCTTGAGCTCCTACGAGCAGTACTTC. Its translation: CASSLRLSSYEQYF.

This sequence joins TRBV7-7 and TRBJ2-5; 8 positions agree with TRBD1. V trimming: 4 bases; J trimming: 2 bases; junction bases outside the gene matches: 6. CDR1 and CDR2 (germline): SSHAT, FNYEAQ (reference sequence). The CDR3 consists of 15 residues. This CDR3 reads CASSSGQGQQETQYF. The CDR3 bases are TGTGCCAGCAGCTCAGGACAGGGCCAACAAGAGACCCAGTACTTC.

This clonotype appeared a few times. V is TRBV28 and J is TRBJ2-3; D is perhaps TRBD1 (6 bases). Trimming pared 3 bases from V and 3 bases from J, leaving 16 bases between. Germline values: CDR1 MDHEN, CDR2 SYDVKM. The CDR3 extends over 16 amino acids. The CDR3 sequence: CASSFATGSGTDTQYF. CDR3 nucleotide sequence: TGTGCCAGCAGTTTCGCGACAGGAAGTGGAACAGATACGCAGTATTTT. The variable domain in full, completed from reference TRBV28 and TRBJ2-3, reads DVKVTQSSRYLVKRTGEKVFLECVQDMDHENMFWYRQDPGLGLRLIYFSYDVKMKEKGDIPEGYSVSREKKERFSLILESASTNQTSMYLCASSFATGSGTDTQYFGPGTRLTVL.

The chain recombines TRBV14 with TRBJ2-7; 8 bases are a match to TRBD2. The V and J ends lost 6 bases and 7 bases, in that order; junction bases with no gene match: 11. The CDR3 is made up of 14 amino acids. Germline CDR1 is SGHDN and CDR2 is FVKESK. This chain's CDR3 is CASRSGTSSREQYF. The CDR3 nucleotides are TGTGCCAGCAGGTCCGGGACTAGTTCGAGGGAGCAGTACTTC. Full variable domain (outside the CDR3, taken from reference TRBV14 and TRBJ2-7): EAGVTQFPSHSVIEKGQTVTLRCDPISGHDNLYWYRRVMGKEIKFLLHFVKESKQDESGMPNNRFLAERTGGTYSTLKVQPAELEDSGVYFCASRSGTSSREQYFGPGTRLTVT.

The table lists this clonotype with a few counts. The chain is built from TRBV4-1 and TRBJ2-2, with 13 bases fitting TRBD2. After removal of 4 bases from V and 0 bases from J, the junction contained 8 bases not matched to a gene. There are 19 residues in the CDR3. CDR1 MGHRA and CDR2 YSYEKL come from the germline V gene. The CDR3 is CASSPGTSGAPANTGELFF. CDR3 nucleotides: TGCGCCAGCAGCCCCGGGACTAGCGGGGCCCCCGCGAACACCGGGGAGCTGTTTTTT.

The chain links TRBV12-3 or TRBV12-4 to TRBJ2-1; 7 nucleotides match TRBD1. The CDR3 runs to 12 residues. Trimming took 11 bases from V and 4 from J; bases not matched to a gene: 5. CDR3 in DNA: TGTGCCTTGGGACAGCTTTACAATGAGCAGTTCTTC. Translation: CALGQLYNEQFF.

V and J are TRBV6-8 and TRBJ2-5; TRBD2 matches 13 bases. V was pared by 5 bases and J by 4 bases, with 10 bases of the junction left unmatched. Per the germline V gene, CDR1 is MNHGY and CDR2 is SAAAGT. The CDR3 is made up of 17 amino acids. For the CDR3, the DNA is TGTGCCAGCAGTAAGGGACTAGCGGGACGAGGGGGAGAGACCCAGTACTTC. It translates to CASSKGLAGRGGETQYF.

The V and J genes are TRBV7-2 and TRBJ2-7; D unclear. This CDR3 spans 12 amino acids. V gave up 5 bases and J gave up 7 bases, with 12 bases separating them. Germline CDR1 and CDR2: SGHTA and FQGNSA. Written as DNA, the CDR3 is TGTGCCAGCAGCCCCACTGGGCGGGAGCAGTACTTC. It is translated as CASSPTGREQYF.

This chain joins TRBV19 and TRBJ2-3; the match to TRBD2 covers 7 bases. Germline trimming cut 2 bases from V and 3 bases from J; bases unmatched to any gene: 8. Germline V gene sequence: CDR1 LNHDA, CDR2 SQIVND (reference sequence). The CDR3 is 16 residues long. The CDR3 sequence: CASSILGGRVTDTQYF. DNA for the CDR3: TGTGCCAGTAGTATATTGGGAGGGCGGGTAACAGATACGCAGTATTTT.

This clonotype was seen more than once but under ten times. This chain connects TRBV6-2 or TRBV6-3 to TRBJ1-2; 9 nucleotides match TRBD1. Germline CDR1 is MNHEY and CDR2 is SVGEGT. Losses at the gene ends were 4 bases for V and 3 bases for J; bases not matched to a gene: 6. This CDR3 region has 15 residues. DNA for the CDR3: TGTGCCAGCAGTTCCGCGGGACAGGGTGACTATGGCTACACCTTC. It yields the protein CASSSAGQGDYGYTF.

The chain employs TRBV20-1 and TRBJ2-1, with TRBD2 identical over 8 bases. Germline V gene lookup returns CDR1 DFQATT and CDR2 SNEGSKA (reference sequence). The V and J ends lost 5 bases and 9 bases, in that order; junction bases with no gene match: 15. The CDR3 has 15 residues. In nucleotides, the CDR3 is TGCAGTGCTCTCCCTACTAGCGGAGCCAGTAGTGAGCAGTTCTTC. As protein: CSALPTSGASSEQFF.